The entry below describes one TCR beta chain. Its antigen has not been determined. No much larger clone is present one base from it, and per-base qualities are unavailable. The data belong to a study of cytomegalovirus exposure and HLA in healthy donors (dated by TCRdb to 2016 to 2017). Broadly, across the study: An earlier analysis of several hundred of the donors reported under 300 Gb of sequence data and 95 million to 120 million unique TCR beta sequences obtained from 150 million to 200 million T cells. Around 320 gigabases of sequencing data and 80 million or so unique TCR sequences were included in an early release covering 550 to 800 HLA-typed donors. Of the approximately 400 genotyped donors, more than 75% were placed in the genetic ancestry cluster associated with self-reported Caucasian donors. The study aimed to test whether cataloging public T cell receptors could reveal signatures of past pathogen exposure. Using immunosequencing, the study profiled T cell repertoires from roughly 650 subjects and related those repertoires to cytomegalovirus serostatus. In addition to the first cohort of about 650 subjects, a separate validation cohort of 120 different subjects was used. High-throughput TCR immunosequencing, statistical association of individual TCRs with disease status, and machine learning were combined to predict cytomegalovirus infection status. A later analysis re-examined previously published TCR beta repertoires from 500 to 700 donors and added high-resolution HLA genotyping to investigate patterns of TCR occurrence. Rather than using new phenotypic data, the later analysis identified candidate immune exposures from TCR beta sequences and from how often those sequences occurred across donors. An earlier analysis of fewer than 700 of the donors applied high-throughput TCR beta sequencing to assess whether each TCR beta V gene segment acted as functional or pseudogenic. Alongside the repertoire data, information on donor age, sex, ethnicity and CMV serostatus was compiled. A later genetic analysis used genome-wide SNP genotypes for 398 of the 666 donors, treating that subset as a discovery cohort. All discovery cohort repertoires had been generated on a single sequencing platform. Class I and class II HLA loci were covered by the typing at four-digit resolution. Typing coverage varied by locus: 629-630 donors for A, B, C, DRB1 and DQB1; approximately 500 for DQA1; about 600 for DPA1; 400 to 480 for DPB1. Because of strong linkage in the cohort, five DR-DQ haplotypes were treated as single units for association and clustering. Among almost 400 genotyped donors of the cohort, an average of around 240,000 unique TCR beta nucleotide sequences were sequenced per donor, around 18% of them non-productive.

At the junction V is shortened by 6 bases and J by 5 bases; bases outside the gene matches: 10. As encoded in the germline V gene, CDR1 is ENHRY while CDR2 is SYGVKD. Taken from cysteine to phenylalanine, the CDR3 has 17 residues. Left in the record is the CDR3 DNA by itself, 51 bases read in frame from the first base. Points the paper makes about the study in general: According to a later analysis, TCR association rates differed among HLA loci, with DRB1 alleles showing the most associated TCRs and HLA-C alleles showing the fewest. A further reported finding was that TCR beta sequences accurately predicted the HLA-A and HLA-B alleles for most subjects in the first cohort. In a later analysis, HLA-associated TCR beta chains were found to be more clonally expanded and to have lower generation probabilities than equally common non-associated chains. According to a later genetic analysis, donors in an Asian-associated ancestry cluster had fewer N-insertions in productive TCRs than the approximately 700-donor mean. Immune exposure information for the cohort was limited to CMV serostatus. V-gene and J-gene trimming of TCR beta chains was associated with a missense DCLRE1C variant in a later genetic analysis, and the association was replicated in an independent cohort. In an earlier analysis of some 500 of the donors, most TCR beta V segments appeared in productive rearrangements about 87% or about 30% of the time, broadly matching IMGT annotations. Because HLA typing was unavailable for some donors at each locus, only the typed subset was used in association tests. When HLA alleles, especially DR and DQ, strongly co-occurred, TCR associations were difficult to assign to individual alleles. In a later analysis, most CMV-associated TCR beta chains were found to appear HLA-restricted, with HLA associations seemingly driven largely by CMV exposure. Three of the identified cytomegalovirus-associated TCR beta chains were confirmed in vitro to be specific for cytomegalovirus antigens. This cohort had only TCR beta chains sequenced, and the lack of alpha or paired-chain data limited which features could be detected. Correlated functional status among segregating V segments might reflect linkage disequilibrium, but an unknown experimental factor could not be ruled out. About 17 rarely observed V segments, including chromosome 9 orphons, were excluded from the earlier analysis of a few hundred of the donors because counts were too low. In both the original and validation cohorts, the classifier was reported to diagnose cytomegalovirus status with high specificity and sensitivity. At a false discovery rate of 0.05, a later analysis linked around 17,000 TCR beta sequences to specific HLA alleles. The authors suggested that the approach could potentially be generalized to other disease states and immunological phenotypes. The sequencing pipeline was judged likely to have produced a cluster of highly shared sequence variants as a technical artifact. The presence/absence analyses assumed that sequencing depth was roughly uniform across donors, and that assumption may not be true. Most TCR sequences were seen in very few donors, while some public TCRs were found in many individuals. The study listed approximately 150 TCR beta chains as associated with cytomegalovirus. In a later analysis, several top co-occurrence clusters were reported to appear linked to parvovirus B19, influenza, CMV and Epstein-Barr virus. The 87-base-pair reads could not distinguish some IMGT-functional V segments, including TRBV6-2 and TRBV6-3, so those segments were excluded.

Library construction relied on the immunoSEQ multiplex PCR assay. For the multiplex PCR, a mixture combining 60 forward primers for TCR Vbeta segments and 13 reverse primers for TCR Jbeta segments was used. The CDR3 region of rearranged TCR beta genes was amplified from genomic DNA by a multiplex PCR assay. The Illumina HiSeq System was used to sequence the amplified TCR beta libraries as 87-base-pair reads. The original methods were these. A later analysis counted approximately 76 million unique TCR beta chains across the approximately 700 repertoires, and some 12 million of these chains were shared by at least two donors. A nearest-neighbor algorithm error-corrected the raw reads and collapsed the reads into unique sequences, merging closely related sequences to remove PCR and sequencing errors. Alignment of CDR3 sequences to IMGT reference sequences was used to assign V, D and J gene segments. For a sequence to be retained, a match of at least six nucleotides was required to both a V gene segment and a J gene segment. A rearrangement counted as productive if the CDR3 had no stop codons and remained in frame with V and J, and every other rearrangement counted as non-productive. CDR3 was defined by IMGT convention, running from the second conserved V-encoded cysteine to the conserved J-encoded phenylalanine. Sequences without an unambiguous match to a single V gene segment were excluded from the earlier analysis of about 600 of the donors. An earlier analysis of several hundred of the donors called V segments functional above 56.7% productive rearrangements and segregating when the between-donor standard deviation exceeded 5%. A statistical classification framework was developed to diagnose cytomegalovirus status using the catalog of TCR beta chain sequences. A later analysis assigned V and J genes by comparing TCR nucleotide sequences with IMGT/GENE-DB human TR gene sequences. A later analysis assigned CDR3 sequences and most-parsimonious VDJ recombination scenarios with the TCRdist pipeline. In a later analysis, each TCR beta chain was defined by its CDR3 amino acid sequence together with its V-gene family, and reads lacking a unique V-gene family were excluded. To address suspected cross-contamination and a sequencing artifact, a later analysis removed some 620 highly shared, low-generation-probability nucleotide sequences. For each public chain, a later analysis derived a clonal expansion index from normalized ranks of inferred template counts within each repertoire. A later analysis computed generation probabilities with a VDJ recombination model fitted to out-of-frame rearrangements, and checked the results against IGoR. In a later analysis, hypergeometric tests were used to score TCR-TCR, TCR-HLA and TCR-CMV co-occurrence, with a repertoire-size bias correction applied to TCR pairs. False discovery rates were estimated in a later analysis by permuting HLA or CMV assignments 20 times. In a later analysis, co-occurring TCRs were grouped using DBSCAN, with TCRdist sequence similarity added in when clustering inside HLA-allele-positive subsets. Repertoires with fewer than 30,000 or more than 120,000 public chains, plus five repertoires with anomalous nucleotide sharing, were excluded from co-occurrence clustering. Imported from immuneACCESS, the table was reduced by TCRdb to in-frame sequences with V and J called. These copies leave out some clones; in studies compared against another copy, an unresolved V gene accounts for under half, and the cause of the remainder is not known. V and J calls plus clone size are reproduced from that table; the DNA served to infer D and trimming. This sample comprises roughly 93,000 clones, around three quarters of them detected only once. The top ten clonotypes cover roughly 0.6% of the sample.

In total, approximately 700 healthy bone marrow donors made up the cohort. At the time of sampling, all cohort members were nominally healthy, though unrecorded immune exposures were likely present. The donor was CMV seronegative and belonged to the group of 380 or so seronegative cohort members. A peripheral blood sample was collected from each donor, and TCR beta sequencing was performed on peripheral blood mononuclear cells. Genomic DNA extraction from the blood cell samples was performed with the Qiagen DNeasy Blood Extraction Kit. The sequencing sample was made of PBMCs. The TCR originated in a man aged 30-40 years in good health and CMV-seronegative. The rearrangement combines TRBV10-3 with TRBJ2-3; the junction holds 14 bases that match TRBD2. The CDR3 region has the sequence CAIRRTSGGPPGDTQYF. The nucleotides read TGTGCCATCAGGAGGACTAGCGGGGGGCCCCCGGGAGATACGCAGTATTTT.